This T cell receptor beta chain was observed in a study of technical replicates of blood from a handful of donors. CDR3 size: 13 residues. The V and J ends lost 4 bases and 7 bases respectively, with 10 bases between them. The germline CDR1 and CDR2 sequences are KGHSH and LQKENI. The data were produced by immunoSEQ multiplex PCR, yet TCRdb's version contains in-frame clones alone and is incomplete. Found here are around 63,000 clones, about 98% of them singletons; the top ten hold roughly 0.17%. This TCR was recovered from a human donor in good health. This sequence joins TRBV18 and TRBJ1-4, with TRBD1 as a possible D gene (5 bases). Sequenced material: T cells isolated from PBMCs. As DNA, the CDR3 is TGTGCCAGCTCACAGGGGTCCGGTGAAAAACTGTTTTTT. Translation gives CASSQGSGEKLFF.